Below, one T cell receptor (beta chain) is given with its context. Its target is not known. Germline lookup yields CDR1 SEHNR and CDR2 FQNEAQ (reference sequence). The CDR3 consists of 12 residues. Trimming took 11 bases from V and 4 from J; bases not matched to a gene: 4. Survey-level immunoSEQ v3.0 assays were run. Roughly 40,000-50,000 T-cell genomes per sample were the sequencing target. Some clones are missing from TCRdb's copy, which holds only in-frame ones; the method was immunoSEQ multiplex PCR. The repertoire holds some 21,000 clones, with around 77% as singletons. This specimen belongs to a study of long-term antiretroviral therapy in people with HIV. Study-level points and caveats: At every time point, clones expanded before ART dominated the repertoire. Absence of data on ART adherence, viral resistance or therapy changes was noted.

The study used samples holding roughly 1-10 million cryopreserved PBMC before DNA extraction. The sequences come from unsorted PBMCs, collected about 1.8 years before starting antiretroviral therapy. The receptor comes from a woman in her thirties or forties with HIV. J is TRBJ2-1 and V is TRBV7-9, with 8 nucleotides matching TRBD1. The DNA of the CDR3 is TGTGCCGCGACAGGGGATTACAATGAGCAGTTCTTC. It codes for CAATGDYNEQFF.